The source of this TCR beta chain is a study of T-cell reconstitution after alpha-beta-depleted transplantation in children. The CDR3 loop spans 15 amino acids. The V gene end was trimmed by 6 bases and the J gene end by 0 bases; junction bases not matched to a gene: 6. From germline, CDR1 is MNHEY and CDR2 SMNVEV (reference sequence). This clonotype was observed a handful of times. Unique molecular identifiers were used in preparing the TCRbeta library. TCRdb recomputed calls from the PCR reads with MiXCR, one row per CDR3 protein. The sample lists about 610,000 distinct CDR3 sequences, 10% occurring once.

The chain is built from TRBV27 and TRBJ1-1, with 8 nucleotides matching TRBD1. The sample was PBMCs from the stem cell graft donor, taken from the stem cell graft. The sequence was collected from a human donor who donated a stem cell graft to a child with acute myeloid leukemia. This chain's CDR3 is CASSAYRGVNTEAFF. CDR3 sequence (DNA): TGTGCCAGCAGCGCTTACAGGGGGGTGAACACTGAAGCTTTCTTT.